A single sample gave rise to the 10 T cell receptor beta chains below, sequenced in a study of ipilimumab plus nivolumab after autologous stem cell transplantation. Libraries were prepared by immunoSEQ multiplex PCR; TCRdb keeps only in-frame clonotypes and omits some of them. The table includes fewer than 85,000 clones, more than 80% detected once. The material was PBMCs, obtained in a trial of ipilimumab plus nivolumab as post-transplant consolidation. The receptors were sampled from a male donor with diffuse large B-cell lymphoma.

This chain uses TRBV18 with TRBJ2-1; 7 bases agree with TRBD1. The CDR3 extends over 15 amino acids. The germline CDR1 and CDR2 sequences are KGHSH and LQKENI. Germline trimming cut 0 bases from V and 3 bases from J; bases unmatched to any gene: 2. Here the CDR3 reads CASSPPAGGYNEQFF. CDR3 nucleotides: TGTGCCAGCTCACCACCGGCAGGGGGCTACAATGAGCAGTTCTTC.

Only one count was recorded for this clone. This chain uses TRBV18 with TRBJ1-1, with D possibly being TRBD1 (6 bases). This CDR3 region has 13 residues. Trimming shortened V by 3 bases and J by 4 bases, and 9 bases separated the two germline ends. The V gene's germline CDR1 is KGHSH and CDR2 LQKENI. The CDR3: CASSPIQGTEAFF. CDR3 sequence (DNA): TGTGCCAGCTCACCTATACAGGGCACTGAAGCTTTCTTT.

The chain has TRBV7-9 and TRBJ2-7, with a tentative D call TRBD2 (5 bases). V was trimmed by 1 base and J by 5 bases, leaving 9 bases between them. Per the germline V gene, CDR1 is SEHNR and CDR2 is FQNEAQ (reference sequence). The CDR3 is 13 residues long. The CDR3 nucleotides read TGTGCCAGCAGCTTAGGGATGAGGGACGAGCAGTACTTC. It translates to CASSLGMRDEQYF.

The rearrangement links TRBV5-1 to TRBJ2-5, with 11 nucleotides matching TRBD2. CDR1 is SGHRS, CDR2 YFSETQ, per germline. The CDR3 covers 16 residues. V dropped 1 base and J dropped 3; count of bases not matched to a gene: 5. In DNA, the CDR3 is TGCGCCAGCAGCTTGACTAGCGGGGGAGTTGAAGAGACCCAGTACTTC. As protein: CASSLTSGGVEETQYF.

The chain has TRBV6-5 and TRBJ2-1, with 8 positions matching TRBD1. The V gene end was trimmed by 0 bases and the J gene end by 9 bases; junction bases not matched to a gene: 7. CDR1 and CDR2 (germline): MNHEY, SVGAGI. This CDR3 has 15 residues. CDR3 nucleotides: TGTGCCAGCAGTTACTCTAAATCAGGGGGCGTTGAGCAGTTCTTC. It specifies CASSYSKSGGVEQFF.

The chain has TRBV27 and TRBJ2-1; D not certain. The CDR3 covers 12 residues. CDR1 is MNHEY and CDR2 is SMNVEV in the germline V gene (reference sequence). The V gene lost 2 bases and the J gene lost 7 bases, with 6 bases spanning the gap. The CDR3 loop reads CASSLAGNEQFF. The CDR3 DNA reads as TGTGCCAGCAGTTTAGCAGGTAATGAGCAGTTCTTC.

The J gene is TRBJ2-3, the V gene TRBV25-1, with TRBD2 matching over 8 bases. J gave up 2 bases and V 4 bases, and 5 bases lay outside the gene matches. CDR1 MGHDK and CDR2 SYGVNS come from the germline V gene. CDR3 length: 15 residues. CDR3 protein: CASSGGSGNTDTQYF. The DNA of the CDR3 is TGTGCCAGCAGTGGGGGTAGCGGGAACACAGATACGCAGTATTTT.

The CDR3 region has the DNA TGTGCCAGCAGCTTCCAGGCCTCTACTGAAGCTTTCTTT. Translation gives CASSFQASTEAFF. The V call is TRBV5-5, the J call TRBJ1-1, with unresolved D. Deletions cut 2 bases from V and 5 bases from J, with 10 bases between. CDR1 and CDR2 (germline): SGHKS, YYEKEE (reference sequence). The CDR3 loop spans 13 amino acids.

J is TRBJ1-2 and V is TRBV2; D unresolved. The V gene's germline CDR1 is SNHLY and CDR2 FYNNEI. This CDR3 contains 14 residues. V lost 7 bases, J lost 4 bases, and 16 bases lay in between. The CDR3 nucleotides read TGTGCCAGCATCCTGGCCGGCGCCGGCTATGGCTACACCTTC. Its protein is CASILAGAGYGYTF. The full variable domain, rest sourced from reference TRBV2 and TRBJ1-2, is EPEVTQTPSHQVTQMGQEVILRCVPISNHLYFYWYRQILGQKVEFLVSFYNNEISEKSEIFDDQFSVERPDGSNFTLKIRSTKLEDSAMYFCASILAGAGYGYTFGSGTRLTVV.

V gene TRBV7-3 combines with J gene TRBJ2-7, with a weak D call TRBD1 (5 bases). This CDR3 has 13 amino acids. CDR1 and CDR2 (germline): SGHTA, FQGTGA. Trimming left V 8 bases short and J 4 bases short, with 15 bases between. The CDR3: CASSPGNWYEQYF. The CDR3 DNA sequence: TGTGCCAGCTCCCCAGGGAATTGGTACGAGCAGTACTTC.